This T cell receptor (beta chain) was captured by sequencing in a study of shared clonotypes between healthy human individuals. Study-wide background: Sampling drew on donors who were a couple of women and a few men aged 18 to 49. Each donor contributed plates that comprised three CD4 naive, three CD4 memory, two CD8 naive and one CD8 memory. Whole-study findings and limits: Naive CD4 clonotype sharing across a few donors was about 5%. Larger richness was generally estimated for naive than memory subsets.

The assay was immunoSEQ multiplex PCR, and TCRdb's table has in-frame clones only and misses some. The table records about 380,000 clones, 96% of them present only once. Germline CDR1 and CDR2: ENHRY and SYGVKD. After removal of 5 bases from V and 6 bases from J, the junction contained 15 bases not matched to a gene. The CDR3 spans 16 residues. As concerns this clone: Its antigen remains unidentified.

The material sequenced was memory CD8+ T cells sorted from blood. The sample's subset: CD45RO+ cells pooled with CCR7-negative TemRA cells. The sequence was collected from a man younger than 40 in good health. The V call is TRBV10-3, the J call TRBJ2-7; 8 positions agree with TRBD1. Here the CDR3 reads CAISRTTGTGPSEQYF. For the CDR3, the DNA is TGTGCCATCAGTCGTACTACCGGGACAGGACCCTCCGAGCAGTACTTC.